This T cell receptor beta chain was found in a study of cytomegalovirus exposure and HLA in healthy donors. The study's findings and limits: Per published reports, the classifier diagnosed cytomegalovirus status with high specificity and sensitivity. It was approximately 160 TCR beta chains that were listed as cytomegalovirus-associated. Productive rates of about 87% or about 30% were seen for most TCR beta V segments in an earlier analysis.

In regard to this clone: Its target is unknown.

The PCR made use of 60 Vbeta and 13 Jbeta primers. Sequenced by immunoSEQ multiplex PCR; TCRdb stores in-frame clones only, minus some. This table has more than 90,000 clones, about 79% appearing once. The sequence was collected from a woman aged 18-29 years in good health and CMV-seropositive. The sequenced sample was PBMCs.

For the CDR3, the DNA is TGTGCCAGCGTGTCTCCAGACTACGAGCAGTACTTC. This translates into CASVSPDYEQYF. The chain links TRBV11-2 to TRBJ2-7; unclear D gene. Trimming removed 8 bases at V and 3 bases at J, with 11 bases between. Per the germline V gene, CDR1 is SGHAT and CDR2 is FQNNGV. The CDR3 runs to 12 residues.